These 9 T cell receptor beta chains were all obtained from the same sample, sequenced in a study of blood T cells in healthy people across ages. Sample-barcoded 5' priming and a J-beta primer mix drove a second PCR of roughly 6 to 12 cycles. TCRdb passed the 5' RACE reads through MiXCR, listing each CDR3 protein once. The sample carries about a million distinct CDR3 sequences, under 40% recorded once. Material: blood. These receptors came from a man younger than 35 in good health.

This clonotype was seen repeatedly, ten times or more. The chain is built from TRBV29-1 and TRBJ1-2; TRBD1 is a possible D gene (6 bases). The V gene's germline CDR1 is SQVTM and CDR2 ANQGSEA. Trimming removed 6 bases from V and 6 bases from J, with 11 bases in between. This CDR3 has 11 residues. Written as DNA, the CDR3 is TGCAGCGTAAGGCAGGGGAATGGCTACACCTTC. Protein product: CSVRQGNGYTF.

This clonotype was counted many times. This chain uses TRBV7-9 with TRBJ1-2; 8 nucleotides agree with TRBD1. The CDR3 totals 14 residues. Germline V gives CDR1 SEHNR, CDR2 FQNEAQ (reference sequence). V trimming: 5 bases; J trimming: 2 bases; junction bases outside the gene matches: 4. The CDR3 DNA sequence: TGTGCCAGCAGCCCCGACAGGGGCAACTATGGCTACACCTTC. Amino acids: CASSPDRGNYGYTF.

This clonotype was recorded a few times. V is TRBV6-2 or TRBV6-3 and J is TRBJ1-1; 10 bases match TRBD1. Germline V CDR1 and CDR2: MNHEY, SVGEGT. The CDR3 length is 18 residues. The trim removed 0 bases at V and 3 bases at J, leaving 10 bases unmatched. The CDR3: CASSYSRDRGRPDTEAFF. For the CDR3, the DNA is TGTGCCAGCAGTTACTCGAGAGACAGGGGGCGCCCGGACACTGAAGCTTTCTTT.

A few counts support this clonotype. The V gene is TRBV12-3 or TRBV12-4, the J gene TRBJ2-5; 13 bases are a match to TRBD2. Unmatched junction bases numbered 12, after V lost 6 bases and J lost 2 bases. This CDR3 is 18 amino acids long. The CDR3 sequence is CASSLGLAGDTSQETQYF. The DNA for the CDR3 is TGTGCCAGCAGCCTAGGACTAGCGGGGGACACGTCGCAAGAGACCCAGTACTTC.

This clonotype has only a few counts. The CDR3 DNA reads TGCAGTGCTAAAGGCAGGGGCTTGAACACTGAAGCTTTCTTT. Residues: CSAKGRGLNTEAFF. The genes are TRBV20-1 and TRBJ1-1; maybe TRBD1 (6 bases). The CDR3 has 14 amino acids. Germline CDR1 DFQATT, CDR2 SNEGSKA (reference sequence). V lost 4 bases, J lost 0 bases, and 12 bases lay in between.

The chain is built from TRBV7-9 and TRBJ1-1; D is ambiguous. V gave up 5 bases and J gave up 2 bases, with 12 bases separating them. CDR1 SEHNR and CDR2 FQNEAQ come from the germline V gene (reference sequence). This CDR3 is 14 amino acids long. For the CDR3, the DNA is TGTGCCAGCAGCACGATTGCCTTCAACACTGAAGCTTTCTTT. It translates to CASSTIAFNTEAFF.

This clonotype was observed a few times. V gene TRBV7-2 combines with J gene TRBJ2-1, with a weak D call TRBD2 (6 bases). This CDR3 comprises 14 residues. CDR1 and CDR2 from the germline V gene are SGHTA and FQGNSA. Trimming removed 5 bases at V and 5 bases at J, with 13 bases between. Here the CDR3 reads CASSLTSQNNEQFF. The CDR3 DNA sequence: TGTGCCAGCAGCCTGACTAGTCAGAACAATGAGCAGTTCTTC.

In this sample, this clonotype turned up a few times. The chain links TRBV5-6 to TRBJ2-2; D possibly corresponds to TRBD1 (6 bases). The CDR3 has 14 amino acids. Looked up from germline, CDR1 is SGHDT and CDR2 is YYEEEE. Trimming stripped 5 bases from V and 4 bases from J, with 12 bases between. Here the CDR3 DNA reads TGTGCCAGCAGTTGGCAGGGGACCACCGGGGAGCTGTTTTTT. Its protein is CASSWQGTTGELFF.

Regarding this clonotype: Germline is not matched at one junction end, which may reflect a read error. The CDR3 loop is CASSVGPGNQSQHF. CDR3 DNA: TGCGCCAGCAGCGTCGGACCGGGCAATCAGTCCCAGCATTTT. The V call is TRBV5-1, the J call TRBJ1-5; D call uncertain. Per germline, CDR1 SGHRS and CDR2 YFSETQ. This CDR3 contains 14 residues.